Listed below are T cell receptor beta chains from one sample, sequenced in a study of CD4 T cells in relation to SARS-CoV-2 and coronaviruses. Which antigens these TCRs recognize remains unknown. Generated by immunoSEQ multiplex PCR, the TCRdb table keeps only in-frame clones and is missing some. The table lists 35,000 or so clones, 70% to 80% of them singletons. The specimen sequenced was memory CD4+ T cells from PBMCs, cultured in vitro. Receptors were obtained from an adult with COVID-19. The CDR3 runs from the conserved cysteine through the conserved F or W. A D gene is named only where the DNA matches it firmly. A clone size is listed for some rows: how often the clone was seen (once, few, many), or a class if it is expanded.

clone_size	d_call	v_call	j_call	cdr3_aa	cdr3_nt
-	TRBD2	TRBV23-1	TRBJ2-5	CASSQMGLAAEMEGQYF	TGCGCCAGCAGTCAGATGGGACTAGCGGCCGAGATGGAGGGCCAGTACTTC
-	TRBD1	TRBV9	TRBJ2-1	CASSVGGQANEQFF	TGTGCCAGCAGCGTAGGAGGACAGGCAAATGAGCAGTTCTTC
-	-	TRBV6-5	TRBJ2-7	CASRPGTRIYEQYF	TGTGCCAGCAGACCCGGGACGAGGATCTACGAGCAGTACTTC
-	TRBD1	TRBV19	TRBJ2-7	CASSQDRGYEQYF	TGTGCCAGTAGCCAGGACAGGGGCTACGAGCAGTACTTC
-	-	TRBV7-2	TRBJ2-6	CASSLVGAGPSGANVLTF	TGTGCCAGCAGCTTAGTGGGAGCAGGGCCCTCTGGGGCCAACGTCCTGACTTTC
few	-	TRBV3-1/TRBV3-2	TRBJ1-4	CASRTVGGEKLFF	TGTGCCAGCAGAACTGTGGGGGGTGAAAAACTGTTTTTT
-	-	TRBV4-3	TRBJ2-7	CASSQARAGSFGEQYF	TGCGCCAGCAGCCAAGCCCGGGCAGGGTCTTTTGGCGAGCAGTACTTC
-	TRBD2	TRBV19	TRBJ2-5	CASRIAGAETQYF	TGTGCCAGTAGGATAGCGGGAGCAGAGACCCAGTACTTC
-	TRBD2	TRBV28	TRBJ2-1	CASSLLADYNEQFF	TGTGCCAGCAGTTTACTAGCGGACTACAATGAGCAGTTCTTC
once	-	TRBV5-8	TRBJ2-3	CASSLGGASTDTQYF	TGTGCCAGCAGCCTGGGGGGGGCCTCCACAGATACGCAGTATTTT
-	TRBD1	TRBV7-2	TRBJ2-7	CASSLGGTGTYEQYF	TGTGCCAGCAGCTTAGGGGGGACAGGGACCTACGAGCAGTACTTC
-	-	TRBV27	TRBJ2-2	CASSFSGELFF	TGTGCCAGCAGTTTCTCCGGGGAGCTGTTTTTT
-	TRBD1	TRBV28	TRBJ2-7	CASSLGGGQGALYEQYF	TGTGCCAGCAGTTTAGGGGGTGGACAGGGGGCTTTGTACGAGCAGTACTTC
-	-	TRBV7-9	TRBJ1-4	CASSLGETGGNEKLFF	TGTGCCAGCAGCTTAGGTGAGACGGGCGGAAATGAAAAACTGTTTTTT
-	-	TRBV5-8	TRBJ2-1	CASRGTGPGLGFGEQFF	TGTGCCTCCCGAGGGACAGGGCCGGGACTAGGTTTTGGTGAGCAGTTCTTC
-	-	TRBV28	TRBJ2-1	CASTKSFLGGAENNEQFF	TGTGCCAGCACCAAGTCGTTTTTGGGAGGTGCGGAGAACAATGAGCAGTTCTTC
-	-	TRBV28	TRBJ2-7	CASSLTGGRYEQYF	TGTGCCAGCAGCCTAACCGGGGGCAGATACGAGCAGTACTTC
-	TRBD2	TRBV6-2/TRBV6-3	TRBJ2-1	CASSYLREAGDEQFF	TGTGCCAGCAGTTATCTACGGGAGGCCGGGGATGAGCAGTTCTTC
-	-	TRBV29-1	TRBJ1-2	CSVVADGYTF	TGCAGCGTTGTAGCTGATGGCTACACCTTC
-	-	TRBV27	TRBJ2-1	CASSLGLVGNEQFF	TGTGCCAGCAGTTTAGGGCTAGTAGGGAATGAGCAGTTCTTC
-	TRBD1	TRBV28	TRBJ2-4	CASSPSGQGAKNIQYF	TGTGCCAGCAGTCCGTCGGGACAGGGGGCCAAAAACATTCAGTACTTC
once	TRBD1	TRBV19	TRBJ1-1	CATTKTGGTEAFF	TGTGCCACAACCAAGACAGGGGGCACTGAAGCTTTCTTT
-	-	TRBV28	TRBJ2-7	CASSLSGRGSYEQYF	TGTGCCAGCAGTCTGTCCGGACGGGGATCCTACGAGCAGTACTTC
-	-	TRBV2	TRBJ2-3	CASSEASRGTDTQYF	TGTGCCAGCAGTGAAGCGAGTAGGGGCACAGATACGCAGTATTTT
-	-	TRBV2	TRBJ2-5	CASSESQTQYF	TGTGCCAGCAGTGAGTCGCAGACCCAGTACTTC
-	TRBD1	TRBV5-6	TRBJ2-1	CASSPLLGDRASDNEQFF	TGTGCCAGCAGCCCCTTGTTGGGGGACAGGGCCTCAGACAATGAGCAGTTCTTC
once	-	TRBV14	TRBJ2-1	CASSQGWGTPKNNEQFF	TGTGCCAGCAGCCAAGGCTGGGGGACCCCGAAGAACAATGAGCAGTTCTTC
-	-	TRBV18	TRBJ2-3	CASSPPSGVGDTQYF	TGTGCCAGCTCACCACCATCTGGGGTGGGAGATACGCAGTATTTT
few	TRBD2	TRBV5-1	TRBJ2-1	CASSPLAGGIPNEQFF	TGCGCCAGCAGCCCCTTGGCGGGAGGGATCCCCAATGAGCAGTTCTTC
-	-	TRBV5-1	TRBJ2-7	CASSPEERGFYEQYF	TGCGCCAGCAGCCCGGAAGAAAGGGGATTCTACGAGCAGTACTTC
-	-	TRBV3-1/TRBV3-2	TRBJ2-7	CASSQDGYRGEQYF	TGTGCCAGCAGCCAAGATGGTTATCGAGGCGAGCAGTACTTC
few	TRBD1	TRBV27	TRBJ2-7	CASRKSRGTPSYEQYF	TGTGCCAGCAGGAAGAGCAGGGGGACCCCTTCCTACGAGCAGTACTTC
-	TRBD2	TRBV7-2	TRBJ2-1	CASSLRTSGTYNEQFF	TGTGCCAGCAGCTTAAGGACTAGCGGGACGTACAATGAGCAGTTCTTC
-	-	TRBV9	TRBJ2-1	CASSVKVRADEQFF	TGTGCCAGCAGCGTTAAGGTGAGGGCGGATGAGCAGTTCTTC
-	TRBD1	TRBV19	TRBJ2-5	CASSATGFETQYF	TGTGCCAGTAGTGCGACAGGGTTTGAGACCCAGTACTTC
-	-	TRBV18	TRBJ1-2	CASSPLAKEGYTF	TGTGCCAGCTCACCCTTGGCTAAGGAAGGCTACACCTTC
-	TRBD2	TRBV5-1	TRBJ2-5	CASSTLTSGRETQYF	TGCGCCAGCAGCACGCTGACTAGCGGGAGAGAGACCCAGTACTTC
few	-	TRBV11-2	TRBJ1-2	CASSFRGRGYTF	TGTGCCAGCAGCTTCAGGGGTCGCGGCTACACCTTC
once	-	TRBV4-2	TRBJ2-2	CASSQDNTGELFF	TGTGCCAGCAGCCAAGACAACACCGGGGAGCTGTTTTTT
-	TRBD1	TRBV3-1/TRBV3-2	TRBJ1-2	CASSQDSFSTGGNYGYTF	TGTGCCAGCAGCCAAGATTCTTTCTCGACAGGGGGTAACTATGGCTACACCTTC
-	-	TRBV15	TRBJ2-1	CATSRGSRSYNEQFF	TGTGCCACCAGCAGGGGGTCGAGGTCCTACAATGAGCAGTTCTTC
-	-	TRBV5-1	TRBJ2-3	CASSFNEGDTQYF	TGCGCCAGCAGCTTCAACGAAGGAGATACGCAGTATTTT
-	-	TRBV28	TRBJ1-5	CASSLRPGQPQHF	TGTGCCAGCAGTTTACGGCCCGGGCAGCCCCAGCATTTT
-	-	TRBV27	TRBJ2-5	CASSPLDRETQYF	TGTGCCAGCAGCCCCCTTGACAGGGAGACCCAGTACTTC
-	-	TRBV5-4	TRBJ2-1	CASSLAREEQFF	TGTGCCAGCAGCTTGGCCCGAGAGGAGCAGTTCTTC
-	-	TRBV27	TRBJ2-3	CASSLNGGNTDTQYF	TGTGCCAGCAGTTTAAACGGCGGGAACACAGATACGCAGTATTTT
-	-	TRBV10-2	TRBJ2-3	CASRPPGSRADTQYF	TGCGCCAGCCGTCCCCCTGGTAGCCGCGCGGATACGCAGTATTTT
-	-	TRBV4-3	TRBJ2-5	CASSQDLLGETQYF	TGCGCCAGCAGCCAAGATCTCCTAGGCGAGACCCAGTACTTC
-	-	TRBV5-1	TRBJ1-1	CASSLAGGGTEAFF	TGCGCCAGCAGCTTGGCTGGAGGGGGCACTGAAGCTTTCTTT